The present T cell receptor (beta chain) was sequenced within a study of blood T cell repertoires in COVID-19. Study-level background: Samples representing acute and convalescent COVID-19 were sourced from the United States, Italy and Spain.

The data were produced by immunoSEQ multiplex PCR, yet TCRdb's version contains in-frame clones alone and is incomplete. The table records about 420,000 clones, roughly 90% of them present only once. The germline V gene has CDR1 SGHTA and CDR2 FQGNSA. V lost 1 base to trimming and J lost 8 bases; unmatched junction nucleotides: 5. This CDR3 contains 16 residues. The chain is built from TRBV7-2 and TRBJ2-1, with 13 bases fitting TRBD2. Input material: peripheral blood. This clonotype was sampled from a man younger than 30 with COVID-19, enrolled during active disease. The CDR3 region has the DNA TGTGCCAGCAGCTTAGGACTAGCGGGAGGAACGGATGAGCAGTTCTTC. It specifies CASSLGLAGGTDEQFF.